A few counts support the clone carrying this T cell receptor (beta chain). This sample is drawn from a study of beta chain features in type 1 diabetes. Across the study: In age, gender and cell yields, patients were similar to healthy donors. Sorted cells from all samples, numbering fewer than 120,000,000, were examined.

Trimming removed 5 bases at V and 7 bases at J, with 9 bases between. Germline CDR1 reads MDHEN; CDR2 reads SYDVKM. This CDR3 contains 11 residues. All of the isolated RNA was reverse transcribed, so expressed TCRB transcripts were sequenced. About 3.6 million reads was the average for naive, central memory and regulatory T cell samples. Here immunoSEQ multiplex PCR was the method, and the copy in TCRdb shows in-frame clones only, minus some. Seen here are about 360,000 clones, around 12% observed once, and the top ten hold roughly 0.017%. Sorting based on CD45RO/CCR7/CD25/CD127/CD95/CD27 separated CD4+ naive, central memory, regulatory and stem cell-like memory cells.

The specimen was naive CD4+ T cells from blood. The receptor's source is a man between 18 and 29 years old in good health. The V call is TRBV28, the J call TRBJ2-7; D is unclear. The CDR3 region is CASSGQVEQYF. In DNA, the CDR3 is TGTGCCAGCAGTGGTCAGGTGGAGCAGTACTTC.